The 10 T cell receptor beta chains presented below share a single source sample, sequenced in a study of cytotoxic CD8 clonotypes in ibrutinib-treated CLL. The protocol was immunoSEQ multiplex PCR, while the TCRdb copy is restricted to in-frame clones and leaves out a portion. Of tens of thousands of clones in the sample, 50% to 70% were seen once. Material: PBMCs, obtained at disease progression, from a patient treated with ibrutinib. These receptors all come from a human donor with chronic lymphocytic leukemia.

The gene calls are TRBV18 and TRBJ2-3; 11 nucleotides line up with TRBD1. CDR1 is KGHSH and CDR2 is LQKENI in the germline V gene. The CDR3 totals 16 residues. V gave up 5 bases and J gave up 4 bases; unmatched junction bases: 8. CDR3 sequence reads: CASSSRDRGDADTQYF. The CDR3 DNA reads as TGTGCCAGCTCATCCCGGGACAGGGGGGACGCAGATACGCAGTATTTT. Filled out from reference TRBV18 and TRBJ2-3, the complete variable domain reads NAGVMQNPRHLVRRRGQEARLRCSPMKGHSHVYWYRQLPEEGLKFMVYLQKENIIDESGMPKERFSAEFPKEGPSILRIQQVVRGDSAAYFCASSSRDRGDADTQYFGPGTRLTVL.

CDR3 amino acids: CASSYWDHSGNTIYF. The DNA for the CDR3 is TGTGCCAGCAGTTACTGGGATCACTCTGGAAACACCATATATTTT. The chain combines TRBV6-6 with TRBJ1-3; D uncertain. Germline values: CDR1 MNHNY, CDR2 SVGAGI (reference sequence). Trimming removed 1 base at V and 0 bases at J, with 7 bases between. The CDR3 is 15 residues long.

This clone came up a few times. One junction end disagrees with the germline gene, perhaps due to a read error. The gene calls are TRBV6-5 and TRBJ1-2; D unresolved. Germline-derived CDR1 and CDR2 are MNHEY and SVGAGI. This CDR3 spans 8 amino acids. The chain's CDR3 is CASPDWGF. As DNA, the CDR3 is TGTGCCAGCCCCGATTGGGGCTTC.

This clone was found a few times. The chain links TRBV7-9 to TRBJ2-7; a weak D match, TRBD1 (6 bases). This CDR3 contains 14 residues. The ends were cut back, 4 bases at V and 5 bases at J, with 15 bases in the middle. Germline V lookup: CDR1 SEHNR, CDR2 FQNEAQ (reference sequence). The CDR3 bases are TGTGCCAGCAGCTCAATGGGGACAAGTCACGAGCAGTACTTC. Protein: CASSSMGTSHEQYF.

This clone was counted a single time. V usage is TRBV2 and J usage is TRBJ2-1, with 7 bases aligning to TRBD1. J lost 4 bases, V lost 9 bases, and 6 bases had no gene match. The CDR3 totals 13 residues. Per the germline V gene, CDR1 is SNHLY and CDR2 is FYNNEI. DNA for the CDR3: TGTGCCAGTGTCGTGACAGGGTACAATGAGCAGTTCTTC. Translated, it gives CASVVTGYNEQFF.

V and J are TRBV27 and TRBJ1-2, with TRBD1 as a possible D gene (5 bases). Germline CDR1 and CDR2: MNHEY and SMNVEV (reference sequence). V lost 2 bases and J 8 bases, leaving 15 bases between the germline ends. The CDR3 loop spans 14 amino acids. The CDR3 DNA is TGTGCCAGCAGTTTAACATCAGGGTCGGGCGGCTACACCTTC. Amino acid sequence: CASSLTSGSGGYTF.

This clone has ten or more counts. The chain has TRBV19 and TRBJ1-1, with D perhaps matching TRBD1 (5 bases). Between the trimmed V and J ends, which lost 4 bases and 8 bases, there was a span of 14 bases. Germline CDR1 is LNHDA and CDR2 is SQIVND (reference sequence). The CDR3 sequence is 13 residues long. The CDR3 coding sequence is TGTGCCAGTAGTAGTCAAAGGGGAATAGAAGCTTTCTTT. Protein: CASSSQRGIEAFF.

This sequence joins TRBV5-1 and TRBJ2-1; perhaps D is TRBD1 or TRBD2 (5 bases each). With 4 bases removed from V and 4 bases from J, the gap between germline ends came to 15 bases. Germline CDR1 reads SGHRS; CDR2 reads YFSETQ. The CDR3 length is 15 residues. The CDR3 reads CASSILEGRYNEQFF. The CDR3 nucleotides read TGCGCCAGCAGCATCCTAGAGGGGCGTTACAATGAGCAGTTCTTC.

In DNA, the CDR3 is TGTGCCAGCAGCGCCCAGGTCGGGACTAGCCTGTATGAGCAGTTCTTC. Protein product: CASSAQVGTSLYEQFF. This sequence joins TRBV9 and TRBJ2-1; TRBD2 matches 9 bases. The CDR3 is 16 residues long. Germline CDR1 reads SGDLS; CDR2 reads YYNGEE. With 3 bases clipped from V and 8 bases from J, the junction kept 12 bases outside the gene matches.

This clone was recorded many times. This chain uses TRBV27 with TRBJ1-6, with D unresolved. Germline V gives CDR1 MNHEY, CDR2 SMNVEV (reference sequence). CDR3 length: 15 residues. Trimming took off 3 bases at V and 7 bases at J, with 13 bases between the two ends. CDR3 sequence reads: CASSLAFMRNSPLHF. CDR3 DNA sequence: TGTGCCAGCAGTTTGGCTTTTATGAGGAATTCACCCCTCCACTTT.